Described below is a single T cell receptor beta chain sequence and its context. Its matching antigen is unknown. Positively selected for CCR7, the CD45RO-negative cells used as naive CD8 cells excluded terminally differentiated effector memory CD45RA+ cells. Those who donated, Caucasian adults without exception, all lived in Nashville, Tennessee. Using immunoSEQ multiplex PCR, the repertoire was profiled, and TCRdb retains in-frame clones only, with some absent. The table has about 2 million clones, about 94% seen once; the top ten hold approximately 1.2%. With V trimmed by 4 bases and J by 7 bases, 5 bases remained unmatched. Germline V gene lookup returns CDR1 MNHEY and CDR2 SMNVEV (reference sequence). CDR3 length: 14 amino acids. This sample was taken from a study of shared clonotypes between healthy human individuals. Study outcomes and limitations: Compared with clonotypes that all four donors shared, non-shared clonotypes had lower generation probabilities.

Sequenced input: naive CD8+ T cells sorted from blood. The source is a man younger than 35 in good health. The V call is TRBV27, the J call TRBJ2-7; 12 bases line up with TRBD1. The DNA for the CDR3 is TGTGCCAGCAGTTCGGGACAGGGGGCTTGGGAGCAGTACTTC. This encodes CASSSGQGAWEQYF.